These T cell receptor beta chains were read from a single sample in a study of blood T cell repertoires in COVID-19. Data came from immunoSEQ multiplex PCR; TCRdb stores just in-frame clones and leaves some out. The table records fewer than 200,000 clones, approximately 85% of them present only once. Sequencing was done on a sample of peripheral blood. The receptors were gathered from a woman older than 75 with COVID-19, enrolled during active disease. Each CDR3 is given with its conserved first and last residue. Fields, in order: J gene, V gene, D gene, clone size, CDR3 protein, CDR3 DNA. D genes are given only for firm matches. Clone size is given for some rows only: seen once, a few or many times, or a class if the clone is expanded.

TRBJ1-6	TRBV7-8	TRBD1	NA	CASGLTGASPLHF	TGTGCCAGCGGATTGACAGGGGCTTCACCCCTCCACTTT
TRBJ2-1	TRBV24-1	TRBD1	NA	CATGTASYNEQFF	TGTGCCACCGGGACAGCCTCTTACAATGAGCAGTTCTTC
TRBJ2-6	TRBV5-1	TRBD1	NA	CASSAGTGASGANVLTF	TGCGCCAGCAGCGCCGGGACAGGGGCCTCTGGGGCCAACGTCCTGACTTTC
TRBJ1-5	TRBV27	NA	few	CASSLLGGQPQHF	TGTGCCAGCAGTTTACTGGGGGGGCAGCCCCAGCATTTT
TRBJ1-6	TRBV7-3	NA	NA	CASSFLPLNSPLHF	TGTGCCAGCAGCTTTCTACCGCTTAATTCACCCCTCCACTTT
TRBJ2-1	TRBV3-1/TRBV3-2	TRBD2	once	CASSQGRGRGGQYEQFF	TGTGCCAGCAGCCAAGGTCGTGGGCGGGGGGGCCAGTATGAGCAGTTCTTC
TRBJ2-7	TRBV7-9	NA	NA	CASSRDLRGTLNF	TGTGCCAGCAGCCGGGATCTGAGGGGGACACTTAATTTC
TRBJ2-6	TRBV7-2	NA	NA	CASSLNGQSGANVLTF	TGTGCCAGCAGCCTGAACGGACAGTCTGGGGCCAACGTCCTGACTTTC
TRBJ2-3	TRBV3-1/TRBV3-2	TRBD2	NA	CASTPNPGTRTQYF	TGTGCCAGCACCCCGAACCCCGGGACTAGGACGCAGTATTTT
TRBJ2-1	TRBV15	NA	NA	CATRRPSYNEQFF	TGTGCCACCAGAAGACCTAGTTACAATGAGCAGTTCTTC
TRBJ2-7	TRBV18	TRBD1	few	CASSTQGAYEQYF	TGTGCCAGCTCAACCCAGGGGGCTTACGAGCAGTACTTC
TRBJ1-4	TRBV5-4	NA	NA	CASSLQGLTNEKLFF	TGTGCCAGCAGCTTACAGGGTCTAACTAATGAAAAACTGTTTTTT
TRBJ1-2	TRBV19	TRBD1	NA	CASSSTGGSGGYTF	TGTGCCAGTAGTTCGACAGGGGGCAGTGGTGGCTACACCTTC
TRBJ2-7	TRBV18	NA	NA	CASSDQGIGEQYF	TGTGCCAGCTCAGATCAGGGAATTGGCGAGCAGTACTTC
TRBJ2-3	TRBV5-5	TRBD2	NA	CASSLLAGASTDTQYF	TGTGCCAGCAGCTTGCTAGCGGGGGCGAGCACAGATACGCAGTATTTT
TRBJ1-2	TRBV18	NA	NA	CASSPLGGAYGYTF	TGTGCCAGCTCACCTCTTGGCGGGGCCTATGGCTACACCTTC
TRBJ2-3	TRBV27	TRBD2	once	CASGMRLAGTDTQYF	TGTGCCAGCGGAATGAGACTAGCGGGCACAGATACGCAGTATTTT
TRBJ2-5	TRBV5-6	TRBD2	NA	CASSLGDGFAGEETQYF	TGTGCCAGCAGCTTGGGCGACGGTTTCGCGGGAGAAGAGACCCAGTACTTC
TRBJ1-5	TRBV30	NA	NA	CAWSLGSNQPQHF	TGTGCCTGGAGTCTGGGCAGCAATCAGCCCCAGCATTTT
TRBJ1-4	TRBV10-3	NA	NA	CAISESILATNEKLFF	TGTGCCATCAGTGAGTCTATCTTAGCAACTAATGAAAAACTGTTTTTT
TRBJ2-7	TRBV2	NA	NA	CASRQQGTYEQYF	TGTGCCAGCAGGCAACAGGGAACCTACGAGCAGTACTTC
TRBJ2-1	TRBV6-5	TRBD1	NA	CASSYVGQGAPNEQFF	TGTGCCAGCAGTTACGTGGGACAGGGTGCCCCCAATGAGCAGTTCTTC
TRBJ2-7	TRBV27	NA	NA	CASSAGPSYHKQYF	TGTGCCAGCAGTGCGGGACCGAGCTATCACAAGCAGTACTTC
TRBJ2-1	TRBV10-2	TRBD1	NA	CASIHTGGSYNEQFF	TGCGCCAGCATCCACACAGGGGGCTCCTACAATGAGCAGTTCTTC
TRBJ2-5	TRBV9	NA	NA	CASSVGGRQETQYF	TGTGCCAGCAGCGTAGGAGGAAGGCAAGAGACCCAGTACTTC